Listed below are T cell receptor beta chains from one sample, sequenced in a study of CD8 T cells in ankylosing spondylitis. MiXCR was run by TCRdb on the 5' RACE reads, yielding one entry per CDR3 protein. The sample yields approximately 250,000 distinct CDR3 sequences, roughly 25% seen once. The sample was blood, either unsorted or a sorted T cell fraction (not recorded which). The receptors were sampled from a male donor with ankylosing spondylitis or in good health (not recorded which). Both conserved end residues are part of each CDR3. Each record gives: V gene, D gene, J gene, clone size, CDR3 protein, CDR3 DNA. D genes are given only for firm matches. Clone sizes are given selectively: once, few, many, or a class where the clone is expanded.

v_gene: TRBV3-1; d_gene: .; j_gene: TRBJ1-1; abundance: many; CDR3aa: CASSQGVSRDTEAFF; CDR3nt: TGTGCCAGCAGCCAAGGGGTCTCCCGGGACACTGAAGCTTTCTTT
v_gene: TRBV29-1; d_gene: .; j_gene: TRBJ2-1; abundance: .; CDR3aa: CSVADRYNEQFF; CDR3nt: TGCAGCGTTGCGGACAGATACAATGAGCAGTTCTTC
v_gene: TRBV12-2; d_gene: .; j_gene: TRBJ2-6; abundance: .; CDR3aa: CASRSGVLRDSGANVLTF; CDR3nt: TGTGCAAGTCGCTCCGGAGTTTTGAGGGATTCTGGGGCCAACGTCCTGACTTTC
v_gene: TRBV20-1; d_gene: TRBD1; j_gene: TRBJ1-4; abundance: .; CDR3aa: CSARAGDRQRKLFF; CDR3nt: TGCAGTGCTAGAGCTGGGGACAGGCAGAGAAAACTGTTTTTT
v_gene: TRBV5-4; d_gene: .; j_gene: TRBJ1-1; abundance: .; CDR3aa: CASSLTLQAEAFF; CDR3nt: TGTGCCAGCAGCTTGACCTTACAGGCAGAAGCTTTCTTT
v_gene: TRBV4-2; d_gene: TRBD1; j_gene: TRBJ1-5; abundance: once; CDR3aa: CASRKTGVGQPQHF; CDR3nt: TGTGCCAGCAGGAAAACAGGGGTAGGGCAGCCCCAGCATTTT
v_gene: TRBV4-1; d_gene: .; j_gene: TRBJ2-5; abundance: .; CDR3aa: CASSQASRETQYF; CDR3nt: TGCGCCAGCAGCCAAGCATCCAGGGAGACCCAGTACTTC
v_gene: TRBV27; d_gene: .; j_gene: TRBJ2-3; abundance: .; CDR3aa: CASSLLGAVTSTDTQYF; CDR3nt: TGTGCCAGCAGTTTACTAGGGGCAGTTACTAGCACAGATACGCAGTATTTT
v_gene: TRBV12-3/TRBV12-4; d_gene: TRBD1; j_gene: TRBJ1-4; abundance: .; CDR3aa: CASSPPLRGRGEKLFF; CDR3nt: TGTGCCAGCAGTCCCCCACTCAGGGGGCGAGGCGAAAAACTGTTTTTT
v_gene: TRBV7-9; d_gene: .; j_gene: TRBJ2-3; abundance: many; CDR3aa: CASSSDSVTDTQYF; CDR3nt: TGTGCCAGCAGCTCCGACTCGGTTACAGATACGCAGTATTTT
v_gene: TRBV20-1; d_gene: .; j_gene: TRBJ2-1; abundance: few; CDR3aa: CSARDLSSEQFF; CDR3nt: TGCAGTGCTAGAGATCTTAGCTCTGAGCAGTTCTTC
v_gene: TRBV6-8; d_gene: TRBD1; j_gene: TRBJ1-6; abundance: .; CDR3aa: CASSYRDSHNSPLHF; CDR3nt: TGTGCCAGCAGTTACAGGGACAGCCATAATTCACCCCTCCACTTT
v_gene: TRBV20-1; d_gene: TRBD2; j_gene: TRBJ2-5; abundance: .; CDR3aa: CSARDTGIAGGQETQYF; CDR3nt: TGCAGTGCTAGAGATACGGGAATAGCGGGGGGCCAAGAGACCCAGTACTTC
v_gene: TRBV7-2; d_gene: .; j_gene: TRBJ2-5; abundance: .; CDR3aa: CASSLAAVQETQYF; CDR3nt: TGTGCCAGCAGCTTAGCGGCGGTCCAAGAGACCCAGTACTTC
v_gene: TRBV6-2/TRBV6-3; d_gene: .; j_gene: TRBJ2-2; abundance: .; CDR3aa: CASTRGASTGELFF; CDR3nt: TGTGCCAGCACACGGGGGGCGAGCACCGGGGAGCTGTTTTTT
v_gene: TRBV20-1; d_gene: .; j_gene: TRBJ1-1; abundance: many; CDR3aa: CSHTGWGTEAFF; CDR3nt: TGCAGTCACACAGGGTGGGGAACTGAAGCTTTCTTT